The 10 T cell receptor beta chains below come from one sample, sequenced in a study of identical twins. TCRdb called the 5' RACE reads again in MiXCR, with one record for every CDR3 protein. The data show some 630,000 distinct CDR3 sequences, 7.1% seen once. The sample was also reused in another study, on yellow fever vaccine responses in identical twins.

The sample taken for sequencing was PBMCs. All receptors derive from a woman between 18 and 30 years old in good health.

The CDR3 is CSASGPPQRGSLRGELFF. DNA for the CDR3: TGCAGTGCTAGTGGGCCCCCTCAGCGGGGGTCCCTACGGGGGGAGCTGTTTTTT. V usage is TRBV20-1 and J usage is TRBJ2-2; 8 positions agree with TRBD2. The CDR3 contains 18 residues. Germline values: CDR1 DFQATT, CDR2 SNEGSKA (reference sequence). The trim removed 3 bases at V and 8 bases at J, leaving 20 bases unmatched.

This clonotype was detected only a few times. V is TRBV18 and J is TRBJ2-1; 8 positions match TRBD2. The CDR3 has 15 amino acids. V shed 2 bases, J shed 7 bases, and the junction held 7 bases outside the gene matches. Germline V gene data show CDR1 as KGHSH and CDR2 as LQKENI. CDR3 sequence (DNA): TGTGCCAGCTCACCAAGTTCGGGAGGGCCGAATGAGCAGTTCTTC. Translation: CASSPSSGGPNEQFF.

At least ten counts were recorded for this clonotype. V usage is TRBV12-3 or TRBV12-4 and J usage is TRBJ1-5; 7 nucleotides agree with TRBD1. This CDR3 spans 15 amino acids. Unmatched junction bases numbered 6, after V lost 4 bases and J lost 3 bases. The CDR3 DNA reads TGTGCCAGCAGTTACACAGGGGCCCTCAATCAGCCCCAGCATTTT. Translating gives CASSYTGALNQPQHF.

V usage is TRBV7-7 and J usage is TRBJ2-1; TRBD2 aligns across 7 bases. J was trimmed by 10 bases and V by 4 bases; bases with no gene match: 4. Germline assignment: CDR1 SSHAT and CDR2 FNYEAQ (reference sequence). The CDR3 is 12 amino acids. CDR3 bases: TGTGCCAGCAGCTCCAGCGGGATGGAGCAGTTCTTC. Its protein product is CASSSSGMEQFF.

This clonotype has a count of ten or more. The chain couples TRBV12-3 or TRBV12-4 to TRBJ1-1; D unclear. The V and J ends lost 4 bases and 3 bases respectively, with 12 bases between them. The CDR3 covers 14 residues. CDR3: CASSSAPGYTEAFF. The CDR3, as DNA: TGTGCCAGCAGTTCCGCCCCGGGGTACACTGAAGCTTTCTTT.

The chain recombines TRBV15 with TRBJ2-1; 7 bases map to TRBD2. From germline, CDR1 is LNHNV and CDR2 YYDKDF (reference sequence). The J segment lost 8 bases and the V segment lost 1 base, leaving 8 bases of the junction unmatched. This CDR3 contains 15 residues. The chain's CDR3 is CATSRAPRLADEQFF. In DNA, the CDR3 is TGTGCCACCAGCAGAGCCCCAAGACTAGCCGATGAGCAGTTCTTC.

This clonotype was detected only a few times. V is TRBV2 and J is TRBJ2-7, with TRBD2 identical over 9 bases. This CDR3 region has 17 residues. V lost 6 bases and J lost 5; bases outside the gene matches: 17. The germline V gene has CDR1 SNHLY and CDR2 FYNNEI. In DNA, the CDR3 is TGTGCCAGCAGAGTCCCAGACTTAGCGGGGGCGGGGAACGAGCAGTACTTC. Residues: CASRVPDLAGAGNEQYF.

The V gene is TRBV29-1, the J gene TRBJ2-1; a weak D match, TRBD2 (6 bases). Germline V CDR1 and CDR2: SQVTM, ANQGSEA. The germline V and J ends were trimmed by 6 bases and 7 bases, with 16 bases remaining between them. The CDR3 loop spans 13 amino acids. The CDR3 DNA reads TGCAGCGTCGCCGGGACTCCTTATAATGAGCAGTTCTTC. Translating it yields CSVAGTPYNEQFF.

This chain joins TRBV6-2 or TRBV6-3 and TRBJ2-1; D possibly corresponds to TRBD2 (6 bases). This CDR3 has 16 amino acids. CDR1 and CDR2 (germline): MNHEY, SVGEGT. Trimming stripped 4 bases from V and 0 bases from J, with 13 bases between. The CDR3 is CASSFLAPSSYNEQFF. CDR3 nucleotide sequence: TGTGCCAGCAGTTTCCTAGCGCCCAGCTCCTACAATGAGCAGTTCTTC.

This rearrangement joins TRBV11-2 to TRBJ2-3, with unresolved D. The CDR3 is 13 residues long. Germline loops: CDR1 SGHAT, CDR2 FQNNGV. V was clipped by 6 bases and J by 3 bases, with 10 bases between them. The CDR3 here is CASRDSRTDTQYF. The CDR3 nucleotides read TGTGCCAGCAGAGACTCACGTACAGATACGCAGTATTTT. The complete variable domain, with remaining parts taken from reference TRBV11-2 and TRBJ2-3, reads EAGVAQSPRYKIIEKRQSVAFWCNPISGHATLYWYQQILGQGPKLLIQFQNNGVVDDSQLPKDRFSAERLKGVDSTLKIQPAKLEDSAVYLCASRDSRTDTQYFGPGTRLTVL.